This passage covers 27 T cell receptor beta chains from one sample sequenced in a study of CD8 T cells in ankylosing spondylitis. Each CDR3 protein is one row after TCRdb ran MiXCR on the 5' RACE reads. Seen here are some 250,000 distinct CDR3 sequences, about 24% observed once, and the top ten hold about 0.6%. The specimen was blood, either unsorted or a sorted T cell fraction (not recorded which). These receptors all stem from a male donor with ankylosing spondylitis or in good health (not recorded which).

This clonotype was seen ten or more times. The rearrangement links TRBV27 to TRBJ2-7; the D is unclear. CDR1 and CDR2 from the germline V gene are MNHEY and SMNVEV (reference sequence). The CDR3 has 16 amino acids. The germline V and J ends were trimmed by 2 bases and 2 bases, with 16 bases remaining between them. CDR3: CASSLKYVSLTYEQYF. The CDR3 DNA reads as TGTGCCAGCAGTTTAAAGTATGTATCATTAACCTACGAGCAGTACTTC.

There are a few counts of this clonotype. This chain uses TRBV28 with TRBJ1-1; 12 bases line up with TRBD1. Germline lookup yields CDR1 MDHEN and CDR2 SYDVKM. This CDR3 has 16 amino acids. Unmatched junction bases numbered 15, after V lost 7 bases and J lost 9 bases. The CDR3 is CASTFGTGGGGAKAFF. The CDR3 DNA sequence: TGTGCCAGCACCTTTGGGACAGGGGGCGGTGGGGCCAAAGCTTTCTTT.

This clonotype was counted a few times. J is TRBJ2-7 and V is TRBV20-1; TRBD2 aligns across 15 bases. The germline V gene has CDR1 DFQATT and CDR2 SNEGSKA (reference sequence). The CDR3 spans 14 residues. J was trimmed by 10 bases and V by 5 bases; bases with no gene match: 9. The CDR3 coding sequence is TGCAGTGCTTACCGGACTAGCGGGGGGGCATATCAGTACTTC. Protein sequence: CSAYRTSGGAYQYF.

This clonotype was detected ten times or more. The genes are TRBV5-1 and TRBJ2-2; D tentatively reads TRBD1 or TRBD2 (5 bases each). V dropped 4 bases and J dropped 3 bases, with 22 bases sitting between them. Germline V gives CDR1 SGHRS, CDR2 YFSETQ. The CDR3 consists of 18 residues. The CDR3 spells CASSGGPQSRVDTGELFF. The DNA for the CDR3 is TGCGCCAGCAGCGGGGGACCTCAGTCGCGAGTAGACACCGGGGAGCTGTTTTTT.

This clonotype was counted many times. V gene TRBV29-1 combines with J gene TRBJ1-1, with 7 bases matching TRBD1. The CDR3 runs to 14 residues. The germline gives CDR1 SQVTM, CDR2 ANQGSEA. With 6 bases clipped from V and 1 base from J, the junction kept 8 bases outside the gene matches. The CDR3, as DNA: TGCAGCGTAAAACAGGGGTCGCAGAACACTGAAGCTTTCTTT. Encoded protein: CSVKQGSQNTEAFF.

This clonotype appeared a few times. The chain employs TRBV6-1 and TRBJ1-1, with D possibly TRBD1 on 5 matching bases. CDR3 length: 13 residues. The V and J ends lost 3 bases and 6 bases respectively, with 11 bases between them. Per the germline V gene, CDR1 is MNHNS and CDR2 is SASEGT. DNA of the CDR3: TGTGCCAGCAGTGACCCTCCGGGGGCTGAAGCTTTCTTT. Encoded protein: CASSDPPGAEAFF.

This clonotype was recorded many times. J is TRBJ2-3 and V is TRBV20-1; 9 bases agree with TRBD2. The J segment lost 6 bases and the V segment lost 1 base, leaving 8 bases of the junction unmatched. The CDR3 is 15 residues long. From germline, CDR1 is DFQATT and CDR2 SNEGSKA (reference sequence). Here the CDR3 reads CSARVPSGVGDTQYF. The CDR3 DNA is TGCAGTGCTAGAGTGCCTAGCGGGGTGGGGGATACGCAGTATTTT.

CDR3 region: CSARGGQGAFF. As DNA, the CDR3 is TGCAGTGCTAGGGGTGGACAGGGAGCTTTCTTT. This rearrangement joins TRBV20-1 to TRBJ1-1, with 8 bases that match TRBD1. Looked up from germline, CDR1 is DFQATT and CDR2 is SNEGSKA (reference sequence). J gave up 10 bases and V 3 bases, and 4 bases lay outside the gene matches. The CDR3 consists of 11 residues.

This clonotype was detected only a few times. The genes are TRBV6-1 and TRBJ2-3; 13 bases align to TRBD2. The CDR3 runs 17 residues. The J segment lost 1 base and the V segment lost 9 bases, leaving 10 bases of the junction unmatched. CDR1 MNHNS and CDR2 SASEGT come from the germline V gene. The CDR3 protein is CASTPMGLAGRTDTQYF. For the CDR3, the DNA is TGTGCCAGTACACCCATGGGACTAGCGGGGCGCACAGATACGCAGTATTTT.

This clonotype was found a few times. The rearrangement joins TRBV12-3 or TRBV12-4 to TRBJ1-1, with no clear D. The CDR3 contains 14 residues. Trimming left V 3 bases short and J 1 base short, with 9 bases between. This CDR3 reads CASSLGGGNTEAFF. For the CDR3, the DNA is TGTGCCAGCAGTTTGGGCGGTGGGAACACTGAAGCTTTCTTT.

The V call is TRBV29-1, the J call TRBJ1-4, with unresolved D. V was clipped by 4 bases and J by 0 bases, with 3 bases between them. The CDR3 consists of 12 residues. Germline V gives CDR1 SQVTM, CDR2 ANQGSEA. CDR3 coding DNA: TGCAGCGTTGTTGCAACTAATGAAAAACTGTTTTTT. It codes for CSVVATNEKLFF.

This clonotype was counted between two and nine times. The CDR3 spells CASSLRTGGYQETQYF. CDR3 DNA: TGTGCCAGCAGCTTGCGGACGGGGGGGTACCAAGAGACCCAGTACTTC. This chain joins TRBV5-4 and TRBJ2-5; the match to TRBD2 covers 8 bases. V lost 1 base to trimming and J lost 0 bases; unmatched junction nucleotides: 5. Germline V gives CDR1 SGHNT, CDR2 YYREEE (reference sequence). The CDR3 is 16 residues long.

The genes are TRBV28 and TRBJ2-5; D unresolved. CDR1 and CDR2 from the germline V gene are MDHEN and SYDVKM. The V and J ends lost 4 bases and 0 bases respectively, with 9 bases between them. The CDR3 sequence is 14 residues long. The CDR3 sequence is CASSSMEYQETQYF. The CDR3 DNA sequence: TGTGCCAGCAGTTCCATGGAGTACCAAGAGACCCAGTACTTC.

This chain links TRBV5-6 with TRBJ2-7, with D hard to call. There are 15 residues in the CDR3. Trimming pared 0 bases from V and 5 bases from J, leaving 15 bases between. Germline CDR1 SGHDT, CDR2 YYEEEE. CDR3 protein: CASSLDQVLNHEQYF. The CDR3 DNA is TGTGCCAGCAGCTTGGATCAGGTCTTAAACCACGAGCAGTACTTC.

This clonotype was found many times. This sequence joins TRBV29-1 and TRBJ1-1; no clear D gene. Germline V lookup: CDR1 SQVTM, CDR2 ANQGSEA. There are 13 residues in the CDR3. Trimming took off 3 bases at V and 4 bases at J, with 12 bases between the two ends. The CDR3, as DNA: TGCAGCGTTGACGCTTTGGGGAGCACTGAAGCTTTCTTT. Amino acids: CSVDALGSTEAFF.

The table lists this clonotype with a few counts. The chain has TRBV12-3 or TRBV12-4 and TRBJ2-7, with 8 bases fitting TRBD1. The CDR3 length is 14 residues. V gave up 3 bases and J gave up 5 bases; unmatched junction bases: 6. CDR3 amino acids: CASSLDRDSHEQYF. The CDR3 DNA sequence: TGTGCCAGCAGTTTGGACAGGGATTCTCACGAGCAGTACTTC.

Only a few counts were recorded for this clonotype. This chain uses TRBV29-1 with TRBJ2-7, with 9 bases that match TRBD1. Germline CDR1 and CDR2: SQVTM and ANQGSEA. V shed 7 bases and J 3 bases; nucleotides not matched to a gene: 7. The length of the CDR3 is 13 residues. Here the CDR3 reads CSGLLTGGYEQYF. The CDR3, as DNA: TGCAGCGGCCTCCTGACAGGGGGCTACGAGCAGTACTTC.

The sample holds many counts of this clonotype. The genes are TRBV29-1 and TRBJ2-3; D uncertain. Germline CDR1 reads SQVTM; CDR2 reads ANQGSEA. V was pared by 4 bases and J by 6 bases, with 17 bases between. This CDR3 has 14 amino acids. CDR3 nucleotides: TGCAGCGTTGGGTCAGCGCCTCAGATGGATACGCAGTATTTT. Its protein product is CSVGSAPQMDTQYF.

This sequence joins TRBV28 and TRBJ1-5, with D possibly matching TRBD1 (6 bases). The CDR3 consists of 17 residues. Germline CDR1 is MDHEN and CDR2 is SYDVKM. V was cut by 3 bases and J by 6 bases, with 21 bases left in between. The CDR3 DNA reads as TGTGCCAGCAGTTTGCGGGGGTGGAGGGGGACCGGTCAGCCCCAGCATTTT. It translates to CASSLRGWRGTGQPQHF. The whole variable domain, filled in from reference TRBV28 and TRBJ1-5, reads DVKVTQSSRYLVKRTGEKVFLECVQDMDHENMFWYRQDPGLGLRLIYFSYDVKMKEKGDIPEGYSVSREKKERFSLILESASTNQTSMYLCASSLRGWRGTGQPQHFGDGTRLSIL.

Many counts were recorded for this clonotype. V and J are TRBV24-1 and TRBJ2-1; tentatively, D is TRBD1 (5 bases). Per germline, CDR1 KGHDR and CDR2 SFDVKD. Between the trimmed V and J ends, which lost 4 bases and 2 bases, there was a span of 14 bases. There are 16 residues in the CDR3. The chain's CDR3 is CATSDPDRKPYNEQFF. CDR3 in DNA: TGTGCCACCAGTGACCCTGACAGAAAACCCTACAATGAGCAGTTCTTC.

Comments on this clonotype: A much larger clone differs by one base, so this may be a read error. The chain's CDR3 is CASSLGGQVTNNEQLF. The CDR3 DNA reads TGTGCCAGCAGCTTAGGGGGACAGGTCACGAACAATGAGCAGCTCTTC. The rearrangement links TRBV7-2 to TRBJ2-1; 8 positions match TRBD1. Germline CDR1 and CDR2: SGHTA and FQGNSA. This CDR3 has 16 residues.

This clonotype occurred a few times. The chain uses TRBV20-1 and TRBJ2-7; unclear D gene. Between the trimmed V and J ends, which lost 4 bases and 0 bases, there was a span of 13 bases. The CDR3 extends over 14 amino acids. Germline-derived CDR1 and CDR2 are DFQATT and SNEGSKA (reference sequence). The DNA for the CDR3 is TGCAGTGCTAAGGTTCAGACGAGCTCCTACGAGCAGTACTTC. It translates to CSAKVQTSSYEQYF.

J is TRBJ2-5 and V is TRBV12-3 or TRBV12-4; possibly TRBD1 for D (6 bases). V was cut by 3 bases and J by 5 bases, with 13 bases left in between. The CDR3 totals 14 residues. This chain's CDR3 is CASSFGQTRETQYF. The CDR3 DNA reads TGTGCCAGCAGTTTTGGACAGACAAGGGAGACCCAGTACTTC.

The V and J genes are TRBV25-1 and TRBJ2-7; TRBD1 matches at 8 bases. Germline V lookup: CDR1 MGHDK, CDR2 SYGVNS. V lost 3 bases and J lost 6; bases outside the gene matches: 13. The CDR3 length is 16 residues. The CDR3 reads CASSERRGQDVVEQYF. In DNA form, the CDR3 reads TGTGCCAGCAGTGAGAGAAGGGGACAGGATGTGGTCGAGCAGTACTTC.

This clonotype was picked up a small number of times. V gene TRBV7-3 combines with J gene TRBJ2-7; possibly TRBD2 for D (6 bases). V was pared by 4 bases and J by 5 bases, with 18 bases between. Germline V gene data show CDR1 as SGHTA and CDR2 as FQGTGA. The CDR3 extends over 15 amino acids. The CDR3, as DNA: TGTGCCAGCAGCTCCCCCGGGACTCCTTTTGACGAGCAGTACTTC. This codes for CASSSPGTPFDEQYF.

This clonotype was counted between two and nine times. The V call is TRBV24-1, the J call TRBJ1-1; no clear D gene. CDR1 and CDR2 (germline): KGHDR, SFDVKD. V dropped 2 bases and J dropped 8 bases, with 11 bases sitting between them. The CDR3 is made up of 13 amino acids. This CDR3 is CATSDSRTDEAFF. As DNA, the CDR3 is TGTGCCACCAGTGATTCCCGCACAGACGAAGCTTTCTTT.

This clonotype was detected only a few times. The V and J genes are TRBV5-4 and TRBJ2-3; D remains ambiguous. Germline lookup yields CDR1 SGHNT and CDR2 YYREEE (reference sequence). The CDR3 contains 14 residues. V was shortened by 5 bases and J by 6 bases, with 16 bases between the two germline ends. CDR3 bases: TGTGCCAGCAGGCCCGGTTATGCCCGGGATACGCAGTATTTT. Translated: CASRPGYARDTQYF.